This section outlines one TCR beta chain sequence together with its context. Its antigen is not identified. The sample belongs to a study of identifying expanded T cells in peripheral blood. Whole-study results and caveats: Variance in clone template counts between roughly two-week samples significantly increased with total template count across all healthy donors. Over about two and four weeks, about 15 and 18 clones changed, versus 1.2 between replicates.

Generated by immunoSEQ multiplex PCR, the TCRdb table keeps only in-frame clones and is missing some. This table holds tens of thousands of clones, approximately 90% found once. Germline V gives CDR1 SGDLS, CDR2 YYNGEE. This CDR3 is built from 19 residues. The V segment lost 0 bases and the J segment 8 bases; nucleotides outside the gene matches: 19. The chain is built from TRBV9 and TRBJ2-3; 9 bases align to TRBD2. The sequenced sample was blood. The TCR sequence derives from a person aged 18 to 70 in good health. This chain's CDR3 is CASSVDGSGGVTGRSTQYF. The CDR3 bases are TGTGCCAGCAGCGTAGATGGTAGCGGGGGCGTGACTGGCAGGAGTACGCAGTATTTT. The full variable domain, with the rest looked up from reference TRBV9 and TRBJ2-3, is DSGVTQTPKHLITATGQRVTLRCSPRSGDLSVYWYQQSLDQGLQFLIQYYNGEERAKGNILERFSAQQFPDLHSELNLSSLELGDSALYFCASSVDGSGGVTGRSTQYFGPGTRLTVL.